These T cell receptor beta chains were read from a single sample in a study of cytomegalovirus exposure and HLA in healthy donors. Profiling relied on immunoSEQ multiplex PCR, and the TCRdb table lists in-frame clones only, not all of them. Its table records 45,000 to 60,000 clones. Sequencing input: PBMCs. These receptors came from a woman in her 40s in good health and CMV-seronegative. Each CDR3 is given with its conserved first and last residue. Each record gives: D gene, J gene, V gene, CDR3 protein. A D gene is named only where the DNA matches it firmly.

>TRBD1|TRBJ1-6|TRBV5-5
CASGPTGSNSPLHF
>TRBD2|TRBJ2-3|TRBV27
CASSFAAGVTDTQYF
>.|TRBJ2-1|TRBV5-1
CASSSLYNEQFF
>.|TRBJ1-6|TRBV14
CASSPDSSYNSPLHF
>TRBD1|TRBJ2-7|TRBV5-6
CASSLGQGRYEQYF
>TRBD1|TRBJ2-5|TRBV28
CASSPSGQGQETQYF
>.|TRBJ2-7|TRBV7-3
CASSVSSAYEQYF
>.|TRBJ2-7|TRBV19
CASSIGRDSYEQYF
>.|TRBJ2-7|TRBV6-5
CASRDRGGSYEQYF
>TRBD1|TRBJ1-1|TRBV11-1
CASSSDRVMNTEAFF
>.|TRBJ1-2|TRBV28
CASSLTQGIIYGYTF
>.|TRBJ1-2|TRBV28
CASLSGGRRGYTF
>TRBD1|TRBJ1-2|TRBV7-9
CASSNDRGRAYGYTF
>.|TRBJ1-5|TRBV6-5
CASSYGRGNQPQHF
>.|TRBJ2-3|TRBV28
CASSFAGIGTDTQYF
>.|TRBJ1-1|TRBV5-1
CASSSTGSDTEAFF
>TRBD1|TRBJ2-5|TRBV27
CASSPWDRGGETQYF
>.|TRBJ1-5|TRBV28
CASIRGNQPQHF
>.|TRBJ1-3|TRBV9
CASSVDQGGNTIYF
>.|TRBJ1-4|TRBV6-5
CASSYSRGENEKLFF
>TRBD1|TRBJ1-2|TRBV7-2
CASSRLRDREGYTF
>TRBD1|TRBJ1-1|TRBV7-9
CASRRDRGNTEAFF
>TRBD2|TRBJ2-7|TRBV2
CASTGLAKYEQYF
>TRBD1|TRBJ2-3|TRBV19
CASSIGSDRGRRQYF
>TRBD2|TRBJ2-3|TRBV6-5
CASSSTGGRTDTQYF
>TRBD2|TRBJ2-3|TRBV15
CATSREGGSVADTQYF
>TRBD1|TRBJ2-7|TRBV30
CAWSVKGAGGYEQYF
>TRBD1|TRBJ2-7|TRBV19
CASSQHSTGLSSYEQYF
>.|TRBJ1-1|TRBV6-6
CATGGLNTEAFF
>TRBD2|TRBJ2-1|TRBV7-2
CASSPSGGPFNEQFF
>.|TRBJ1-1|TRBV6-1
CASTPLRGVTEAFF
>TRBD1|TRBJ1-1|TRBV28
CASSSGTGRTEAFF
>TRBD1|TRBJ1-1|TRBV28
CASSPGQAREAFF
>TRBD2|TRBJ2-4|TRBV18
CASSPLGAGGKNIQYF
>.|TRBJ1-4|TRBV30
CAWSVGGLEKLFF
>TRBD1|TRBJ2-7|TRBV10-3
CAIAGTASSYEQYF
>.|TRBJ1-6|TRBV4-3
CASSQGGPGGYSPLHF
>.|TRBJ2-7|TRBV25-1
CASSEFLGDVNEQYF
>.|TRBJ2-2|TRBV7-2
CASSVRGGGLNTGELFF
>.|TRBJ1-1|TRBV19
CASRIRSRNTEAFF
>.|TRBJ1-1|TRBV10-2
CASSHRFGSAEAFF
>TRBD1|TRBJ2-7|TRBV10-3
CAIKWGQGPPSDYEQYF
>TRBD2|.|TRBV20-1
CSAARTSEQYF
>TRBD1|TRBJ1-1|TRBV2
CASRGTGGPEAFF
>TRBD2|TRBJ2-3|TRBV5-4
CASSSGLAGDTQYF
>TRBD2|TRBJ2-2|TRBV19
CASNLAGVSTGELFF
>.|TRBJ1-1|TRBV18
CASSPSGLVTEAFF